The rows below give T cell receptor beta chains drawn from one sample of a study of cytomegalovirus exposure and HLA in healthy donors. The method was immunoSEQ multiplex PCR; TCRdb's version includes in-frame clones alone and lacks a portion of them. The sample has around 200,000 clones, 75% to 90% seen once. Sequencing was performed on PBMCs. The receptors were gathered from a man aged 45 to 65 in good health and CMV-seronegative. Each CDR3 is given with its conserved first and last residue. Each record gives: clone size, J gene, V gene, D gene, CDR3 protein, CDR3 DNA. A D gene is named only where the DNA matches it firmly. Expanded clones get a size class; other rows say once, few or many, or leave the size out.

once TRBJ2-2 TRBV7-2 TRBD2 CASSPNGAGGSTGELFF TGTGCCAGCAGCCCAAACGGGGCGGGGGGGAGCACCGGGGAGCTGTTTTTT
- TRBJ2-5 TRBV6-6 - CASSYGAQGLGETQYF TGTGCCAGCAGTTACGGGGCACAGGGTTTGGGGGAGACCCAGTACTTC
- TRBJ1-6 TRBV7-2 TRBD1 CASSLMRLRGQYNSPLHF TGTGCCAGCAGCTTAATGAGGTTGAGGGGACAGTATAATTCACCCCTCCACTTT
- TRBJ2-2 TRBV6-4 - CASSDTNTGELFF TGTGCCAGCAGTGATACGAACACCGGGGAGCTGTTTTTT
- TRBJ2-3 TRBV2 - CASGSGGARADTQYF TGTGCCAGCGGGTCTGGCGGAGCGAGGGCAGATACGCAGTATTTT
- TRBJ2-7 TRBV7-8 - CASSFYRRDNEQYF TGTGCCAGCAGCTTCTACCGCCGGGACAACGAGCAGTACTTC
once TRBJ2-7 TRBV5-1 - CASSLVPLTELYEQYF TGCGCCAGCAGCTTGGTTCCGTTGACAGAACTCTACGAGCAGTACTTC
- TRBJ2-1 TRBV6-4 TRBD2 CASSWATGGYNEQFF TGTGCCAGCAGTTGGGCGACGGGGGGGTACAATGAGCAGTTCTTC
few TRBJ1-1 TRBV19 - CASSPRGLNTEAFF TGTGCCAGTAGTCCCCGAGGGTTGAACACTGAAGCTTTCTTT
- TRBJ1-4 TRBV27 - CASSPNGRLRANEKLFF TGTGCCAGCAGTCCGAACGGGAGACTAAGGGCGAATGAAAAACTGTTTTTT
- TRBJ1-5 TRBV19 - CASSLRPRGGNQPQHF TGTGCCAGTAGTCTCCGACCCAGGGGCGGCAATCAGCCCCAGCATTTT
- TRBJ1-5 TRBV5-1 TRBD1 CASSTRTGEPQHF TGCGCCAGCAGCACCCGGACAGGGGAGCCCCAGCATTTT
- TRBJ1-1 TRBV16 - CASSHRRGGEAFF TGTGCCAGCAGCCATAGGAGGGGTGGTGAAGCTTTCTTT
once TRBJ2-2 TRBV7-3 TRBD2 CASSFRGGAGELFF TGTGCCAGCAGCTTTCGCGGGGGAGCCGGGGAGCTGTTTTTT
- TRBJ1-4 TRBV7-9 TRBD1 CASSLTGGNEKLFF TGTGCCAGCAGCCTAACAGGGGGTAATGAAAAACTGTTTTTT
- TRBJ1-6 TRBV6-6 TRBD1 CASRRQGSSYNSPLHF TGTGCCAGCAGAAGACAGGGTAGTTCCTATAATTCACCCCTCCACTTT
few TRBJ1-6 TRBV7-9 - CASSPREGNSPLHF TGTGCCAGCAGCCCCAGGGAGGGGAATTCACCCCTCCACTTT
- TRBJ2-5 TRBV7-2 TRBD2 CASSLHSGFQETQYF TGTGCCAGCAGCCTCCATAGCGGGTTCCAAGAGACCCAGTACTTC
once TRBJ1-2 TRBV7-2 TRBD1 CASRPGQINYGYTF TGTGCCAGCAGACCGGGACAGATTAACTATGGCTACACCTTC
- TRBJ2-3 TRBV7-2 - CASSLPGHNTDTQYF TGTGCCAGCAGCTTGCCAGGACACAACACAGATACGCAGTATTTT
- TRBJ1-1 TRBV15 - CATSGSPRDTEAFF TGTGCCACCAGCGGGTCACCGAGGGACACTGAAGCTTTCTTT
few TRBJ2-7 TRBV27 - CASSYEGYEQYF TGTGCCAGCAGTTACGAGGGATACGAGCAGTACTTC
- TRBJ2-2 TRBV6-4 - CASSDAGWGTGELFF TGTGCCAGCAGTGACGCGGGATGGGGCACCGGGGAGCTGTTTTTT
- TRBJ2-3 TRBV28 TRBD2 CASSPGLERGLGQYF TGTGCCAGCAGCCCCGGCTTGGAGCGGGGCCTGGGGCAGTATTTT
- TRBJ2-7 TRBV20-1 - CSARGRYEQYF TGCAGTGCTAGAGGGAGGTACGAGCAGTACTTC
- TRBJ2-3 TRBV19 TRBD1 CASSMTGTGGPDTQYF TGTGCCAGTAGTATGACCGGGACAGGGGGACCAGATACGCAGTATTTT
- TRBJ1-2 TRBV7-9 - CSSSLSAGKANYGYTF TGTTCCAGCAGCTTATCTGCAGGGAAGGCTAACTATGGCTACACCTTC
- TRBJ2-7 TRBV7-2 TRBD1 CASSVTGGSSYEQYF TGTGCCAGCAGCGTTACAGGGGGAAGCTCCTACGAGCAGTACTTC